The entry below gives a single T cell receptor (beta chain) sequence along with its context. This clonotype showed up just a few times. The target of this receptor is not known. The input lacks base qualities; no much larger clone sits a single base away. The data were obtained in a study of T-cell memory formation after mild COVID-19 (dated by TCRdb to about 2021). The study in broad terms: TCR sequence clusters from the two donors were found to be largely donor specific. Two young, previously healthy adult volunteers made up the cohort, one male and one female. In two donors, T-cell clones that expanded and contracted after mild COVID-19 were tracked by sequencing TCRalpha and TCRbeta repertoires over time. The full study reports these points: The study included only two mild cases, and larger cohorts that include severe cases with pre-infection samples were judged to be necessary. Whether the second-wave clones peaking on day 37 were SARS-CoV-2 specific was not confirmed. Contracting CD4+ clones turned up mainly in the CM and EM memory subsets, whereas EMRA was where CD8+ clones were enriched. Balanced CD4/CD8 phenotypes were observed for clones contracting from day 15 to 85, whereas a bias towards CD4+ was observed for a second wave of clones expanding from day 15 to 37. Some responding clones were detected in pre-infection memory, which suggested that pre-existing cross-reactive memory T cells had joined the SARS-CoV-2 response.

Inclusive of the bounding cysteine and phenylalanine, the CDR3 is 12 residues long. Only the CDR3 region is kept as DNA, spanning 36 bases read in frame from base 1. The CDR1 and CDR2 encoded by the germline V gene (reference sequence) are LNHNV and YYDKDF. V has 5 bases trimmed and J has 6 bases trimmed; junction bases matching no gene number 3. This sample was sequenced with an Illumina NovaSeq 6000. Using 5'RACE with constant-segment primers, TCRalpha and TCRbeta cDNA libraries were constructed, with sample barcodes and unique molecular identifiers added in the process. RNA was extracted from every sample with Trizol reagent. Libraries were amplified in two PCR steps, with a second sample barcode and Illumina TruSeq adapters added in the second step. Libraries were sequenced on an Illumina NovaSeq with 2 x 150 bp paired-end reads. Regarding the original processing steps: Reads were demultiplexed and collapsed into UMI-guided consensus sequences with migec v1.2.7. With mixcr v2.1.11, UMI consensuses were aligned to TRA and TRB V and J templates and assembled into clonotypes. A clonotype was counted as expanded or contracted only if both edgeR and NoisET called the change significant, with noise models trained on biological replicates. For edgeR calls, the thresholds were a false discovery rate-adjusted p below 0.01 and a log2 fold-change of 1. PCA with hierarchical clustering of max-normalized trajectories of the 1000 most abundant clonotypes was used as exploratory dynamics analysis. The CD4 or CD8 phenotype of responding clones was assigned using the separately sequenced CD4+ and CD8+ repertoires. TCRdb trimmed the raw reads at Q25, called clones with MiXCR and kept productive beta chains. Each entry is one CDR3 protein sequence, shown with its most common DNA and genes. None of the V and J calls come from the authors' own analysis; TCRdb made them. The sample table shows 350,000 to 500,000 distinct CDR3 sequences, and 20% to 30% are seen once. About 12% of the sample lies in the top ten.

Ficoll-Paque density gradient centrifugation was used to isolate PBMCs. The chain couples TRBV15 to TRBJ1-1, with 7 bases matching TRBD1. Sequencing was carried out using PBMCs or a T cell subset sorted from them (not recorded which). The TCR originated in an adult woman who had mild COVID-19 (a few samples of this study predate the infection). The sample titles of this study are shuffled in the database, so cell type and time point are left out; the donor was told from shared clones. The encoded CDR3 is CATSPQGAEAFF. The nucleotide sequence is TGTGCCACCAGCCCCCAGGGGGCTGAAGCTTTCTTT.